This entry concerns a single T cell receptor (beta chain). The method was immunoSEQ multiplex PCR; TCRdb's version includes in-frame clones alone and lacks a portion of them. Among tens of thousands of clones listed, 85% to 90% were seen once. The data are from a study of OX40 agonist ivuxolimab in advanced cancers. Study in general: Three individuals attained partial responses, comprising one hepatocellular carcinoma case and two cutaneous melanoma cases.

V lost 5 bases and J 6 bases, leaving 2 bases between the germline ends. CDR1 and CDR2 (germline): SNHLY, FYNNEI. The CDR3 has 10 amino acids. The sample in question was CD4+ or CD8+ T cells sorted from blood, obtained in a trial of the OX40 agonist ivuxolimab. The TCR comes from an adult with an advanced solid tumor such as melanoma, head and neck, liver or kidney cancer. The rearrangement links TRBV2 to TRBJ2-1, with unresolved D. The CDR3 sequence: CASSFNEQFF. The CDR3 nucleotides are TGTGCCAGCAGTTTCAATGAGCAGTTCTTC.